This TCR beta chain was sequenced for a study of blood T cells in healthy people across ages. Study-level points and caveats: Shifts in expanded clonotypes may have been confounded by donor CMV status, which was unknown.

PCR was performed a second time for about 7 to 11 cycles using a sample-barcoded 5' primer and a J-beta primer mix. A template-switch adaptor that had 12 random nucleotides put a tag on each cDNA molecule. TCRdb reanalysed the 5' RACE reads using MiXCR and keeps one entry per CDR3 protein. The table includes around 400,000 distinct CDR3 sequences, roughly half detected once. Trimming cost V 2 bases and J 7 bases, with 15 bases left between them. Germline CDR1 and CDR2: MNHNS and SASEGT. This CDR3 contains 16 residues. Comment on this clonotype: The antigen is unknown.

All donors came from Russia, were Caucasian and healthy, and spanned ages roughly 6 to 95. About 10 milliliters of peripheral blood were drawn from each donor into EDTA-treated tubes. The specimen was blood. This TCR derives from a man aged 55-75 years in good health. The chain uses TRBV6-1 and TRBJ1-6; D unclear. CDR3 sequence (DNA): TGTGCCAGCAGTGAATCTGGAGGGTCTCTGAATTCACCCCTCCACTTT. It is translated as CASSESGGSLNSPLHF.